Sequencing of this T cell receptor beta chain was carried out in a study of cytomegalovirus exposure and HLA in healthy donors. Findings and limits, study-wide: In a later analysis, TCR beta V- and J-gene trimming showed a link to a missense DCLRE1C variant. Rarity held for most TCR sequences, but there were some public TCRs that occurred in many donors.

Germline trimming cut 5 bases from V and 7 bases from J; bases unmatched to any gene: 8. The CDR3 spans 14 residues. The germline CDR1 and CDR2 sequences are MDHEN and SYDVKM. Only a few counts were recorded for this clone. Its antigen is unidentified. 13 Jbeta primers and 60 Vbeta primers were used for the PCR. Libraries were prepared by immunoSEQ multiplex PCR; TCRdb keeps only in-frame clonotypes and omits some of them. The sample has 130,000 to 150,000 clones, roughly 80% seen once. The TCR comes from a boy aged 2 to 10 in good health and CMV-seronegative. Specimen: PBMCs. The rearrangement links TRBV28 to TRBJ1-3; TRBD1 matches at 7 bases. The CDR3 DNA is TGTGCCAGCAGTAGGGACAGTACGCGGAACACCATATATTTT. Protein product: CASSRDSTRNTIYF.